This T cell receptor beta chain was found in a study of blood T cells in healthy people across ages. The use of a sample-barcoded 5' primer and a J-beta primer mix characterized a second PCR of about 6 to 12 cycles. Tags on each cDNA molecule came from a template-switch adaptor with 12 random nucleotides. The study obtained at least 3 million CDR3-containing paired-end reads from every sample. TCRdb passed the 5' RACE reads through MiXCR, listing each CDR3 protein once. The data hold about 760,000 distinct CDR3 sequences, with roughly 25% observed a single time. This sample was also put to use in a study of T cells of mothers and their children. That source reports: The shaping of TCR recombination output by thymic selection is similar in related and unrelated pairs.

The source of this sequence is a boy aged 5-17 years in good health. The sample consisted of blood.

DNA of the CDR3: TGTGCCAGCAGCCAAAGGAACGGAACATCAGCCAAAAACATTCAGTACTTC. It translates to CASSQRNGTSAKNIQYF. The chain links TRBV4-2 to TRBJ2-4; D is ambiguous. Trimming removed 2 bases at V and 0 bases at J, with 14 bases between. Germline CDR1 is LGHNA and CDR2 is YNFKEQ. The CDR3 loop spans 17 amino acids.